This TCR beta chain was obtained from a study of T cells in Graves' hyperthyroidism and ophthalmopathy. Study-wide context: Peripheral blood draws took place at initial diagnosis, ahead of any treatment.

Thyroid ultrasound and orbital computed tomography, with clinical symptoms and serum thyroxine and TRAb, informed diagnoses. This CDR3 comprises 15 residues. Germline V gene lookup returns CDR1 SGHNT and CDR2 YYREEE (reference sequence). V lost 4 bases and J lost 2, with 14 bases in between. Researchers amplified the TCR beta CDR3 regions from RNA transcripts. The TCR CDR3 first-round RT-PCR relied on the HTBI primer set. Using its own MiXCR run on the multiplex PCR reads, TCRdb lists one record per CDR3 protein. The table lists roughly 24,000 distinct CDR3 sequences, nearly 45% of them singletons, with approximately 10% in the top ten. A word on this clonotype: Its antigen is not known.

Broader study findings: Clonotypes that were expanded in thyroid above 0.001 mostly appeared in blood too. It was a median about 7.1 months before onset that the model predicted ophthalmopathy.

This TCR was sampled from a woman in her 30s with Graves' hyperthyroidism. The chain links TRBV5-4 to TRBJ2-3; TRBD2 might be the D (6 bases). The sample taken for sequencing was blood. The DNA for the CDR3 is TGTGCCAGCAGCCTTACCGGGACTCTCACAGATACGCAGTATTTT. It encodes CASSLTGTLTDTQYF.